These 32 T cell receptor beta chains share one sample of origin, sequenced in a study of shared clonotypes between healthy human individuals. Clones were read by immunoSEQ multiplex PCR, and TCRdb kept only the in-frame ones, dropping some. This table holds about 1,900,000 clones, about 95% found once. Positive CCR7 selection of CD45RO-negative cells yielded the naive CD8 cells, and terminally differentiated effector memory CD45RA+ cells were excluded. The sample consisted of naive CD8+ T cells sorted from blood. The origin of the receptors is a man younger than 30 in good health.

The genes are TRBV4-3 and TRBJ2-7; D might be TRBD1 or TRBD2, each matching 6 bases. CDR1 is LGHNA, CDR2 YSLEER, per germline. The germline V and J ends were trimmed by 0 bases and 6 bases, with 9 bases remaining between them. There are 13 residues in the CDR3. Here the CDR3 reads CASSQDGGREQYF. As DNA, the CDR3 is TGCGCCAGCAGCCAAGACGGGGGCCGCGAGCAGTACTTC.

This chain connects TRBV9 to TRBJ2-7; 12 bases fit TRBD2. Germline CDR1 is SGDLS and CDR2 is YYNGEE. Trimming at V came to 3 bases and at J to 5 bases, leaving 6 bases not matched to a gene. This CDR3 region has 15 residues. CDR3 in DNA: TGTGCCAGCAGCGGCGGACTAGCGGGATTCGACGAGCAGTACTTC. Residues: CASSGGLAGFDEQYF.

This sequence joins TRBV27 and TRBJ1-1; D possibly corresponds to TRBD1 (5 bases). Trimming pared 2 bases from V and 4 bases from J, leaving 20 bases between. Germline-derived CDR1 and CDR2 are MNHEY and SMNVEV (reference sequence). The CDR3 covers 17 residues. The CDR3 protein is CASSLVMRGDFATEAFF. In nucleotides, the CDR3 is TGTGCCAGCAGTTTAGTTATGAGGGGCGATTTTGCCACTGAAGCTTTCTTT.

The chain carries TRBV6-5 and TRBJ2-7, with 10 bases fitting TRBD2. The ends lost 2 bases at V and 7 bases at J; junction bases unmatched: 8. Germline CDR1 MNHEY, CDR2 SVGAGI. The CDR3 totals 15 residues. The CDR3 loop reads CASSYRAGGPGEQYF. CDR3 bases: TGTGCCAGCAGTTACCGAGCGGGAGGGCCGGGGGAGCAGTACTTC.

V gene TRBV7-2 combines with J gene TRBJ2-5; no clear D gene. Trimming shortened V by 1 base and J by 8 bases, and 8 bases separated the two germline ends. This CDR3 has 12 amino acids. Germline CDR1 is SGHTA and CDR2 is FQGNSA. DNA for the CDR3: TGTGCCAGCAGCTTAGATGAAATAACCCAGTACTTC. This codes for CASSLDEITQYF.

The DNA for the CDR3 is TGTGCCAGCAGCCCGTTGGGAGATGAGCAGTTCTTC. Translating it yields CASSPLGDEQFF. The chain recombines TRBV7-8 with TRBJ2-1; possible D gene TRBD2, 5 bases. Germline V gene lookup returns CDR1 SGHVS and CDR2 FQNEAQ. This CDR3 contains 12 residues. The V end lost 5 bases, the J end lost 8 bases, and 10 bases lay between the germline ends.

With regard to this clone: In the same sample, other DNA sequences code for this CDR3. The chain links TRBV6-6 to TRBJ2-7; D ambiguous. V was shortened by 2 bases and J by 5 bases, with 4 bases between the two germline ends. The length of the CDR3 is 11 residues. Germline V CDR1 and CDR2: MNHNY, SVGAGI (reference sequence). The CDR3 DNA reads as TGTGCCAGCAGTTACAGTGACGAGCAGTACTTC. The encoded protein is CASSYSDEQYF.

The chain couples TRBV13 to TRBJ1-1; weak D call: TRBD1 (6 bases). Germline V CDR1 and CDR2: PRHDT, FYEKMQ (reference sequence). V was shortened by 4 bases and J by 0 bases, with 9 bases between the two germline ends. This CDR3 is 14 amino acids long. The CDR3 here is CASSSTGLNTEAFF. As DNA, the CDR3 is TGTGCCAGCAGCTCGACAGGTTTGAACACTGAAGCTTTCTTT.

The genes are TRBV27 and TRBJ2-5, with D hard to call. This CDR3 is built from 13 residues. CDR1 is MNHEY, CDR2 SMNVEV, per germline (reference sequence). V shed 3 bases and J shed 1 base, with 6 bases lying between them. CDR3 sequence (DNA): TGTGCCAGCAGTTTCGGAACCCAAGAGACCCAGTACTTC. Protein product: CASSFGTQETQYF.

The chain recombines TRBV4-1 with TRBJ1-2; TRBD1 aligns across 9 bases. The ends lost 4 bases at V and 8 bases at J; junction bases unmatched: 8. CDR1 is MGHRA and CDR2 is YSYEKL in the germline V gene. The CDR3 is 14 residues long. The CDR3 here is CASSPGTGILGYTF. CDR3 nucleotide sequence: TGCGCCAGCAGCCCAGGGACAGGGATTTTGGGCTACACCTTC.

Only one count was recorded for this clone. The chain links TRBV10-2 to TRBJ2-2, with D unclear. Germline V gene data show CDR1 as WSHSY and CDR2 as SAAADI. V was trimmed by 2 bases and J by 1 base, leaving 5 bases between them. The CDR3 spans 14 residues. CDR3 nucleotides: TGCGCCAGCAGTGAGCAGATGAACACCGGGGAGCTGTTTTTT. It codes for CASSEQMNTGELFF.

Of note for this clone: Other DNA sequences in this specimen translate into the identical CDR3. The J gene is TRBJ2-7, the V gene TRBV9, with D perhaps TRBD2 (6 bases). CDR1 and CDR2 (germline): SGDLS, YYNGEE. Trimming stripped 0 bases from V and 1 base from J, with 8 bases between. The length of the CDR3 is 14 residues. Here the CDR3 DNA reads TGTGCCAGCAGCGTAGGGGGGGAGTCCTACGAGCAGTACTTC. As protein: CASSVGGESYEQYF.

J is TRBJ2-7 and V is TRBV4-1, with 10 bases lining up with TRBD2. The V gene end was trimmed by 5 bases and the J gene end by 3 bases; junction bases not matched to a gene: 7. CDR3 length: 15 residues. Germline V gene data show CDR1 as MGHRA and CDR2 as YSYEKL. The CDR3 here is CASSFGLAVNYEQYF. In nucleotides, the CDR3 is TGCGCCAGCAGCTTCGGACTAGCGGTGAACTACGAGCAGTACTTC.

V usage is TRBV2 and J usage is TRBJ2-6; D assignment may be TRBD1 or TRBD2 (5 bases each). The V end lost 7 bases, the J end lost 8 bases, and 12 bases lay between the germline ends. This CDR3 is built from 13 residues. Germline CDR1 is SNHLY and CDR2 is FYNNEI. Here the CDR3 reads CASTSGTPNVLTF. The CDR3 bases are TGTGCCAGCACTTCCGGGACCCCCAACGTCCTGACTTTC.

The rearrangement links TRBV6-5 to TRBJ2-7, with D tentatively TRBD2 (6 bases). Germline CDR1 is MNHEY and CDR2 is SVGAGI. Between the trimmed V and J ends, which lost 2 bases and 12 bases, there was a span of 17 bases. The CDR3 is 13 residues long. Written as DNA, the CDR3 is TGTGCCAGCAGTTACGCCGGACTAACCGAACTGTACTTC. Translating it yields CASSYAGLTELYF.

In regard to this clone: Other nucleotide sequences from this sample produce the same CDR3. The chain recombines TRBV11-2 with TRBJ2-1, with 8 bases that match TRBD2. CDR3 length: 15 residues. Germline CDR1 and CDR2: SGHAT and FQNNGV. The V and J ends lost 1 base and 4 bases, in that order; junction bases with no gene match: 3. The chain's CDR3 is CASSLVAGGYNEQFF. In nucleotides, the CDR3 is TGTGCCAGCAGCTTAGTGGCGGGAGGTTACAATGAGCAGTTCTTC.

The chain is built from TRBV7-9 and TRBJ1-5, with a tentative D call TRBD1 (5 bases). V lost 1 base to trimming and J lost 2 bases, with 9 bases between them. This CDR3 spans 15 amino acids. Per the germline V gene, CDR1 is SEHNR and CDR2 is FQNEAQ (reference sequence). The CDR3 DNA reads as TGTGCCAGCAGCTTAGTTGGGGGTGGCAATCAGCCCCAGCATTTT. Translation: CASSLVGGGNQPQHF.

This chain joins TRBV4-2 and TRBJ2-4, with a weak D call TRBD1 (6 bases). CDR3 length: 17 residues. Germline loops: CDR1 LGHNA, CDR2 YNFKEQ. Trimming pared 1 base from V and 6 bases from J, leaving 19 bases between. The CDR3 loop is CASSQAIQGEGRNIQYF. The CDR3 region has the DNA TGTGCCAGCAGCCAAGCAATACAGGGTGAGGGGAGAAACATTCAGTACTTC.

This rearrangement joins TRBV15 to TRBJ1-1; unclear D gene. V lost 1 base and J 4 bases, leaving 13 bases between the germline ends. The CDR3 has 15 amino acids. CDR1 and CDR2 from the germline V gene are LNHNV and YYDKDF (reference sequence). The CDR3 protein is CATSRAPEGSTEAFF. CDR3 DNA: TGTGCCACCAGCAGAGCCCCAGAAGGAAGCACTGAAGCTTTCTTT.

This chain links TRBV25-1 with TRBJ2-7; 9 positions match TRBD2. The CDR3 contains 11 residues. From germline, CDR1 is MGHDK and CDR2 SYGVNS. J gave up 13 bases and V 4 bases, and 5 bases lay outside the gene matches. In DNA form, the CDR3 reads TGTGCCAGCAGTGCTAGCGGGGCTTTATACTTC. Protein product: CASSASGALYF.

The chain recombines TRBV9 with TRBJ1-2, with D unresolved. Germline V gene data show CDR1 as SGDLS and CDR2 as YYNGEE. The V gene lost 3 bases and the J gene lost 4 bases, with 16 bases spanning the gap. CDR3 length equals 15 residues. CDR3 sequence (DNA): TGTGCCAGCAGCGGGTCTGCAGCACGCGGCTATGGCTACACCTTC. Protein product: CASSGSAARGYGYTF. Looking up the rest from reference TRBV9 and TRBJ1-2 gives the full variable domain: DSGVTQTPKHLITATGQRVTLRCSPRSGDLSVYWYQQSLDQGLQFLIQYYNGEERAKGNILERFSAQQFPDLHSELNLSSLELGDSALYFCASSGSAARGYGYTFGSGTRLTVV.

V usage is TRBV4-1 and J usage is TRBJ2-5, with a possible D match to TRBD2 (6 bases). This CDR3 contains 14 residues. Germline CDR1 reads MGHRA; CDR2 reads YSYEKL. Trimming removed 1 base from V and 5 bases from J, with 11 bases in between. The CDR3 DNA reads as TGCGCCAGCAGCCAAGCGGGAGCATACGAGACCCAGTACTTC. Its translation is CASSQAGAYETQYF.

The chain combines TRBV6-1 with TRBJ1-1; D may be TRBD1 (5 bases). This CDR3 spans 9 amino acids. In germline, CDR1 is MNHNS, CDR2 SASEGT. V was trimmed by 4 bases and J by 14 bases, leaving 8 bases between them. This CDR3 is CASSVRQFF. The CDR3 coding sequence is TGTGCCAGCAGTGTACGACAGTTCTTT.

The chain employs TRBV30 and TRBJ2-7; no clear D gene. V lost 0 bases and J lost 0, with 15 bases in between. Germline CDR1 GTSNPN, CDR2 SVGIG (reference sequence). This CDR3 region has 16 residues. CDR3 residues: CAWSVSPWTYSYEQYF. CDR3 DNA: TGTGCCTGGAGTGTATCCCCCTGGACCTACTCCTACGAGCAGTACTTC.

About this clone itself: Other nucleotide sequences in the sample specify the same CDR3. This chain uses TRBV27 with TRBJ1-4, with D perhaps TRBD1 (5 bases). CDR3 length: 15 residues. Germline assignment: CDR1 MNHEY and CDR2 SMNVEV (reference sequence). Trimming stripped 5 bases from V and 1 base from J, with 11 bases between. Written as DNA, the CDR3 is TGTGCCAGCAGTCTCCTCGGGGGAACTAATGAAAAACTGTTTTTT. It specifies CASSLLGGTNEKLFF.

The chain joins TRBV4-1 to TRBJ2-7; D remains ambiguous. Per the germline V gene, CDR1 is MGHRA and CDR2 is YSYEKL. With 0 bases removed from V and 5 bases from J, the gap between germline ends came to 8 bases. The CDR3 covers 13 residues. CDR3 amino acids: CASSQEMADEQYF. The CDR3 nucleotides read TGCGCCAGCAGCCAAGAGATGGCGGACGAGCAGTACTTC.

The CDR3 here is CASTVNRGQFF. The CDR3 DNA is TGTGCCAGCACCGTTAACAGGGGGCAGTTCTTC. The rearrangement uses TRBV7-9 and TRBJ2-1, with 7 nucleotides matching TRBD1. Germline trimming cut 7 bases from V and 12 bases from J; bases unmatched to any gene: 6. Germline values: CDR1 SEHNR, CDR2 FQNEAQ (reference sequence). The CDR3 runs to 11 residues.

The rearrangement links TRBV9 to TRBJ1-2; the match to TRBD1 covers 8 bases. Germline V lookup: CDR1 SGDLS, CDR2 YYNGEE. J was trimmed by 6 bases and V by 0 bases; bases with no gene match: 16. CDR3 length: 18 amino acids. The CDR3, as DNA: TGTGCCAGCAGCGTAGGCCCTGGCGGGCCAGGGGGCATGGATGGCTACACCTTC. The encoded protein is CASSVGPGGPGGMDGYTF.

The chain couples TRBV27 to TRBJ2-5; TRBD2 is a possible D gene (5 bases). Looked up from germline, CDR1 is MNHEY and CDR2 is SMNVEV (reference sequence). Between the trimmed V and J ends, which lost 8 bases and 6 bases, there was a span of 22 bases. The CDR3 spans 15 residues. The CDR3 sequence is CASLALTSSIQTQYF. The DNA for the CDR3 is TGTGCCAGCCTAGCCCTTACGTCCTCCATACAGACCCAGTACTTC.

The rearrangement links TRBV9 to TRBJ2-3, with D possibly being TRBD1 or TRBD2 (5 bases each). V shed 3 bases and J shed 2 bases, with 16 bases lying between them. This CDR3 spans 16 amino acids. Per germline, CDR1 SGDLS and CDR2 YYNGEE. The CDR3 loop reads CASSDGDAPSTDTQYF. The DNA for the CDR3 is TGTGCCAGCAGCGACGGGGACGCCCCTTCCACAGATACGCAGTATTTT.

The gene calls are TRBV4-3 and TRBJ2-7, with D possibly matching TRBD2 (5 bases). V shed 1 base and J shed 0 bases, with 10 bases lying between them. CDR1 and CDR2 from the germline V gene are LGHNA and YSLEER. The CDR3 contains 15 residues. The DNA of the CDR3 is TGCGCCAGCAGCCAAGTTAGCGACCTCTCCTACGAGCAGTACTTC. It codes for CASSQVSDLSYEQYF.

This sequence joins TRBV30 and TRBJ1-1; D call uncertain. This CDR3 is built from 14 residues. The germline gives CDR1 GTSNPN, CDR2 SVGIG (reference sequence). Trimming removed 3 bases from V and 3 bases from J, with 14 bases in between. CDR3: CAWSPSAGYTEAFF. The CDR3, as DNA: TGTGCCTGGAGCCCGAGCGCAGGTTACACTGAAGCTTTCTTT.